A selection of T cell receptor beta chains follows, all from one sample in a study of PD-1 blockade in mismatch repair-deficient tumors. Sequenced by immunoSEQ multiplex PCR; TCRdb stores in-frame clones only, minus some. The sample has approximately 110,000 clones; 70% to 80% are singletons. The material sequenced was peripheral blood, taken 60 weeks after starting pembrolizumab. These receptors were taken from an adult with mismatch repair-deficient cancer. The CDR3 runs from the conserved cysteine through the conserved F or W. The D gene is left open where the match is weak.

v_gene	d_gene	j_gene	CDR3aa
TRBV10-2	.	TRBJ2-7	CASSSEEGEWSYEQYF
TRBV7-9	TRBD1	TRBJ2-7	CASSEGTGNYEQYF
TRBV2	.	TRBJ1-3	CASRWGTGNTIYF
TRBV19	TRBD1	TRBJ1-3	CASEGQGPFGNTIYF
TRBV7-6	TRBD1	TRBJ2-7	CASSGQGDYEQYF
TRBV10-2	.	TRBJ1-1	CASSARGGDTEAFF
TRBV5-6	TRBD1	TRBJ1-1	CASSFTGVTEAFF
TRBV29-1	TRBD2	TRBJ2-3	CSVGTSGRAIDTQYF
TRBV5-6	.	TRBJ1-1	CASSLLQRNTEAFF
TRBV5-1	.	TRBJ1-1	CASSLVGRLNTEAFF
TRBV25-1	TRBD2	TRBJ2-1	CASHGLAASSYNEQFF
TRBV5-1	TRBD2	TRBJ2-2	CATSLASGITGELFF
TRBV6-5	.	TRBJ2-7	CASSYLSSYEQYF
TRBV6-6	TRBD2	TRBJ2-7	CASSLAGLEVPYEQYF
TRBV25-1	.	TRBJ1-2	CATRLEGTQGDLGYGYTF
TRBV9	.	TRBJ1-1	CASSGGTETEASFF
TRBV5-1	.	TRBJ2-5	CASSLQETQYF
TRBV27	.	TRBJ2-7	CASTDRNSYEQYF
TRBV7-8	.	TRBJ1-1	CASTQGWSEAFF
TRBV27	.	TRBJ1-1	CASSSRGTGSEAFF
TRBV5-1	TRBD1	TRBJ1-3	CASSLTGDSGNTIYF
TRBV19	TRBD1	TRBJ1-3	CASSTLGGGGNTIYF